The 23 T cell receptor beta chains given below trace back to one sample, sequenced in a study of blood T cells in healthy people across ages. A sample-barcoded 5' primer and a J-beta primer mix were used in a second PCR of about 7 to 11 cycles. TCRdb called the 5' RACE reads again in MiXCR, with one record for every CDR3 protein. In the table there are about 800,000 distinct CDR3 sequences, roughly 25% of which are singletons. These same data were also listed under a study on T cells of mothers and their children.

The material sequenced was blood. The source is a boy aged 5-17 years in good health.

This clonotype was detected only a few times. The rearrangement links TRBV28 to TRBJ2-2, with D maybe TRBD2 (5 bases). Germline-derived CDR1 and CDR2 are MDHEN and SYDVKM. Between the trimmed V and J ends, which lost 8 bases and 2 bases, there was a span of 12 bases. The CDR3 consists of 14 residues. Here the CDR3 reads CASRGGGNTGELFF. Here the CDR3 DNA reads TGTGCCAGCCGTGGAGGCGGAAACACCGGGGAGCTGTTTTTT.

The V and J genes are TRBV24-1 and TRBJ1-1; D remains ambiguous. The CDR3 length is 12 residues. V was cut by 2 bases and J by 11 bases, with 11 bases left in between. Germline V gene data show CDR1 as KGHDR and CDR2 as SFDVKD. This CDR3 reads CATSDSSRTAFF. CDR3 nucleotides: TGTGCCACCAGTGATTCCTCCAGGACCGCTTTCTTT.

CDR3 protein: CASSQGGGGPEAFF. DNA for the CDR3: TGCGCCAGCAGCCAAGGAGGTGGAGGGCCTGAAGCTTTCTTT. The chain uses TRBV4-3 and TRBJ1-1; D gene ambiguous. The V and J ends lost 1 base and 6 bases respectively, with 12 bases between them. CDR3 length: 14 amino acids. Germline lookup yields CDR1 LGHNA and CDR2 YSLEER.

This clonotype was seen more than once but under ten times. The chain combines TRBV12-3 or TRBV12-4 with TRBJ2-2, with D hard to call. The CDR3 totals 13 residues. Trimming took off 3 bases at V and 8 bases at J, with 10 bases between the two ends. The CDR3 reads CASSFELLGELFF. The CDR3 DNA reads as TGTGCCAGCAGTTTCGAATTGCTGGGGGAGCTGTTTTTT.

This chain uses TRBV12-3 or TRBV12-4 with TRBJ2-1; 8 bases match TRBD2. The CDR3 sequence is 15 residues long. Trimming cost V 6 bases and J 6 bases; bases outside gene matches: 10. The CDR3 DNA reads TGTGCCAGCAGCCCAGCGGGAGCCTCGATCAATGAGCAGTTCTTC. Translated: CASSPAGASINEQFF.

CDR3 region: CASSYLAESQPQHF. Written as DNA, the CDR3 is TGTGCCAGCAGTTACTTGGCTGAAAGTCAGCCCCAGCATTTT. The V call is TRBV6-2 or TRBV6-3, the J call TRBJ1-5; D call uncertain. Between the trimmed V and J ends, which lost 1 base and 6 bases, there was a span of 10 bases. Germline assignment: CDR1 MNHEY and CDR2 SVGEGT. This CDR3 region has 14 residues.

This clonotype was seen a handful of times. The rearrangement joins TRBV28 to TRBJ2-7; D is unclear. Trimming stripped 6 bases from V and 11 bases from J, with 14 bases between. The CDR3 spans 11 residues. Germline-derived CDR1 and CDR2 are MDHEN and SYDVKM. CDR3 sequence: CASSTGLSEYF. In DNA form, the CDR3 reads TGTGCCAGCAGCACCGGGCTATCGGAGTACTTC.

This clonotype turned up a few times. A much more abundant neighbour one base away suggests this may be a read error. This chain links TRBV5-5 with TRBJ1-2; 7 bases line up with TRBD1. Germline V gene sequence: CDR1 SGHKS, CDR2 YYEKEE (reference sequence). The CDR3 has 16 amino acids. The CDR3 spells CAGSFSEQGINYGYTF. Here the CDR3 DNA reads TGTGCCGGCAGCTTCTCCGAACAGGGGATCAACTATGGCTACACCTTC.

The chain carries TRBV29-1 and TRBJ1-2, with 12 bases lining up with TRBD1. J gave up 2 bases and V 5 bases, and 6 bases lay outside the gene matches. This CDR3 comprises 15 residues. Germline CDR1 SQVTM, CDR2 ANQGSEA. For the CDR3, the DNA is TGCAGCGTTCGCGCCGGGACAGGGGGCAACTATGGCTACACCTTC. It specifies CSVRAGTGGNYGYTF.

This clonotype was detected a few times. The chain is built from TRBV20-1 and TRBJ2-3; 8 bases agree with TRBD2. Unmatched junction bases numbered 12, after V lost 6 bases and J lost 1 base. This CDR3 comprises 16 residues. The germline CDR1 and CDR2 sequences are DFQATT and SNEGSKA (reference sequence). The CDR3 nucleotides read TGCAGTGCGATCTTGTTAGCGGGGTCGCGCACAGATACGCAGTATTTT. Its translation: CSAILLAGSRTDTQYF.

In this sample, this clonotype turned up a few times. V and J are TRBV6-1 and TRBJ2-5; 9 positions agree with TRBD2. Germline CDR1 reads MNHNS; CDR2 reads SASEGT. V dropped 4 bases and J dropped 1; count of bases not matched to a gene: 4. This CDR3 contains 15 residues. CDR3 bases: TGTGCCAGCAGTGTAGCGGGAGAGGCCCAAGAGACCCAGTACTTC. Translated, it gives CASSVAGEAQETQYF.

The V call is TRBV7-9, the J call TRBJ2-7; TRBD1 might be the D (5 bases). The CDR3 length is 15 residues. The ends were cut back, 4 bases at V and 4 bases at J, with 17 bases in the middle. Germline CDR1 and CDR2: SEHNR and FQNEAQ (reference sequence). CDR3 sequence reads: CASSYTDRLLYEQYF. The CDR3 bases are TGTGCCAGCAGCTATACTGACAGATTACTTTACGAGCAGTACTTC. The full variable domain, with the rest looked up from reference TRBV7-9 and TRBJ2-7, is DTGVSQNPRHKITKRGQNVTFRCDPISEHNRLYWYRQTLGQGPEFLTYFQNEAQLEKSRLLSDRFSAERPKGSFSTLEIQRTEQGDSAMYLCASSYTDRLLYEQYFGPGTRLTVT.

The chain links TRBV7-2 to TRBJ1-1, with D tentatively TRBD1 (6 bases). There are 15 residues in the CDR3. Germline assignment: CDR1 SGHTA and CDR2 FQGNSA. V was cut by 5 bases and J by 5 bases, with 18 bases left in between. CDR3 loop: CASSAGPGALTEAFF. The DNA for the CDR3 is TGTGCCAGCAGCGCAGGTCCGGGGGCGCTTACTGAAGCTTTCTTT.

The chain combines TRBV7-2 with TRBJ2-3; 9 nucleotides match TRBD2. J gave up 5 bases and V 6 bases, and 6 bases lay outside the gene matches. Germline CDR1 SGHTA, CDR2 FQGNSA. The length of the CDR3 is 14 residues. DNA for the CDR3: TGTGCCAGCAGGGCGGGGGGGTACCGAGATACGCAGTATTTT. It translates to CASRAGGYRDTQYF.

CDR3 nucleotides: TGCGCCAGCAGCCAGCCGGGACAGGGGTTTCTACGCACTGAAGCTTTCTTT. It yields the protein CASSQPGQGFLRTEAFF. V is TRBV4-1 and J is TRBJ1-1; 10 bases map to TRBD1. The CDR3 sequence is 17 residues long. CDR1 is MGHRA, CDR2 YSYEKL, per germline. The V and J ends lost 3 bases and 4 bases, in that order; junction bases with no gene match: 11.

The table lists this clonotype with a few counts. The CDR3 sequence is CASSPRLMGGTDTQYF. The CDR3 region has the DNA TGTGCCAGCAGCCCGAGACTAATGGGGGGCACAGATACGCAGTATTTT. The chain employs TRBV7-9 and TRBJ2-3; D could derive from TRBD1 or TRBD2 (5 bases each). CDR1 is SEHNR and CDR2 is FQNEAQ in the germline V gene (reference sequence). V was cut by 5 bases and J by 1 base, with 16 bases left in between. CDR3 length equals 16 residues.

The CDR3 spells CRAERGSTDTQYF. The CDR3 DNA is TGCAGGGCGGAGCGGGGGAGCACAGATACGCAGTATTTT. V is TRBV20-1 and J is TRBJ2-3; 8 bases match TRBD2. CDR1 is DFQATT and CDR2 is SNEGSKA in the germline V gene (reference sequence). The CDR3 length is 13 residues.

This clonotype appeared a few times. The chain recombines TRBV7-2 with TRBJ2-5, with D uncertain. CDR1 is SGHTA, CDR2 FQGNSA, per germline. The V end lost 0 bases, the J end lost 2 bases, and 10 bases lay between the germline ends. The CDR3 has 15 amino acids. The CDR3: CASSLAGRVQETQYF. Written as DNA, the CDR3 is TGTGCCAGCAGCTTAGCCGGCAGAGTACAAGAGACCCAGTACTTC.

This sequence joins TRBV29-1 and TRBJ2-7, with D maybe TRBD1 (6 bases). Looked up from germline, CDR1 is SQVTM and CDR2 is ANQGSEA. The CDR3 length is 13 residues. Trimming pared 1 base from V and 4 bases from J, leaving 11 bases between. The CDR3 coding sequence is TGCAGCGTTGAAGGTGCCGACAGGTACGAGCAGTACTTC. Protein sequence: CSVEGADRYEQYF.

The chain links TRBV5-1 to TRBJ2-1; TRBD2 matches 7 bases. This CDR3 contains 13 residues. V gave up 0 bases and J gave up 10 bases; unmatched junction bases: 4. Germline values: CDR1 SGHRS, CDR2 YFSETQ. In DNA, the CDR3 is TGCGCCAGCAGCTTGGTTGGGGGAGGGGAGCAGTTCTTC. Amino acids: CASSLVGGGEQFF.

This chain uses TRBV20-1 with TRBJ2-2; possibly TRBD2 for D (5 bases). Between the trimmed V and J ends, which lost 6 bases and 0 bases, there was a span of 14 bases. CDR3 length equals 15 residues. Germline CDR1 is DFQATT and CDR2 is SNEGSKA (reference sequence). CDR3 sequence reads: CSARRTGSNTGELFF. For the CDR3, the DNA is TGCAGTGCAAGACGGACTGGATCGAACACCGGGGAGCTGTTTTTT.

V gene TRBV7-9 combines with J gene TRBJ1-6, with a tentative D call TRBD1 (5 bases). The CDR3 consists of 13 residues. Trimming removed 8 bases from V and 8 bases from J, with 13 bases in between. Germline values: CDR1 SEHNR, CDR2 FQNEAQ (reference sequence). The CDR3 here is CASLSLGDSPLHF. The CDR3 region has the DNA TGTGCCAGCCTGTCCTTGGGGGATTCACCCCTCCACTTT.

This clonotype was detected only a few times. The CDR3 DNA is TGTGCCTTACACAGGGCAGCGATGTCGAACACTGAAGCTTTCTTT. Amino acid sequence: CALHRAAMSNTEAFF. The V gene is TRBV30, the J gene TRBJ1-1; tentatively, D is TRBD1 (6 bases). Germline V gene data show CDR1 as GTSNPN and CDR2 as SVGIG (reference sequence). The CDR3 spans 15 residues. V was trimmed by 7 bases and J by 1 base, leaving 19 bases between them.